Listed here are 15 T cell receptor beta chains from one sample, sequenced in a study of shared clonotypes between healthy human individuals. The data were produced by immunoSEQ multiplex PCR, yet TCRdb's version contains in-frame clones alone and is incomplete. The sample holds 2 million to 3 million clones, 80% to 95% seen once. Sequencing was done on a sample of naive CD4+ T cells from PBMCs. Subset noted: CD45RA+ positively selected. The receptor source for this set is a man aged 18 to 29 in good health. Some clones in this sample may be carry-over from other donors' samples.

V gene TRBV19 combines with J gene TRBJ2-1; D is uncertain. The CDR3 has 13 amino acids. V dropped 3 bases and J dropped 7 bases, with 10 bases sitting between them. The germline V gene encodes CDR1 LNHDA and CDR2 SQIVND (reference sequence). The DNA of the CDR3 is TGTGCCAGTAGTATTCCAGCGAAAAATGAGCAGTTCTTC. Protein sequence: CASSIPAKNEQFF.

The chain recombines TRBV5-6 with TRBJ2-2; perhaps TRBD2 as D (6 bases). Germline values: CDR1 SGHDT, CDR2 YYEEEE. With 6 bases removed from V and 0 bases from J, the gap between germline ends came to 15 bases. This CDR3 is 16 amino acids long. The CDR3 loop reads CASMARTTTNTGELFF. For the CDR3, the DNA is TGTGCCAGCATGGCGAGGACTACCACGAACACCGGGGAGCTGTTTTTT.

The gene calls are TRBV29-1 and TRBJ2-1, with D perhaps TRBD1 (6 bases). The germline V and J ends were trimmed by 6 bases and 10 bases, with 16 bases remaining between them. Germline assignment: CDR1 SQVTM and CDR2 ANQGSEA. This CDR3 region has 12 residues. The CDR3 nucleotides are TGCAGCGTCGAATCAGGGGTAAGGGAGCAGTTCTTC. Its protein is CSVESGVREQFF.

V gene TRBV4-1 combines with J gene TRBJ1-4; D uncertain. This CDR3 is built from 15 residues. CDR1 MGHRA and CDR2 YSYEKL come from the germline V gene. V lost 4 bases, J lost 1 base, and 10 bases lay in between. Here the CDR3 DNA reads TGCGCCAGCAGCCCCCAAAGAGGAACTAATGAAAAACTGTTTTTT. Translating gives CASSPQRGTNEKLFF.

This clone came up once. The chain is built from TRBV6-5 and TRBJ2-7; weak D call: TRBD2 (5 bases). V lost 7 bases, J lost 7 bases, and 14 bases lay in between. Germline CDR1 reads MNHEY; CDR2 reads SVGAGI. This CDR3 is built from 12 residues. The DNA of the CDR3 is TGTGCCAGCACCTCGTCTTCGGGAGAGCAGTACTTC. Its translation is CASTSSSGEQYF.

The chain employs TRBV10-3 and TRBJ2-1; 9 bases fit TRBD1. Losses at the gene ends were 8 bases for V and 6 bases for J; bases not matched to a gene: 8. This CDR3 has 14 amino acids. Germline V CDR1 and CDR2: ENHRY, SYGVKD. This CDR3 is CAIGGGTGFNEQFF. The DNA for the CDR3 is TGTGCCATCGGAGGGGGGACAGGGTTCAATGAGCAGTTCTTC.

The CDR3 spells CASSLRHLGEQYF. DNA of the CDR3: TGTGCCAGCAGTCTACGACATTTAGGCGAGCAGTACTTC. V gene TRBV27 combines with J gene TRBJ2-7; no reliable D call. This CDR3 region has 13 residues. CDR1 MNHEY and CDR2 SMNVEV come from the germline V gene (reference sequence). The V end was cut by 5 bases, the J end by 6 bases, with 14 bases between.

The rearrangement joins TRBV6-4 to TRBJ2-2; D not certain. CDR1 MRHNA and CDR2 SNTAGT come from the germline V gene. V gave up 0 bases and J gave up 0 bases, with 11 bases separating them. The CDR3 contains 17 residues. The CDR3 DNA reads as TGTGCCAGCAGTGACTCTCTTGTCGTCGCGAACACCGGGGAGCTGTTTTTT. Protein sequence: CASSDSLVVANTGELFF.

A note on this clone: Other nucleotide sequences in the sample specify the same CDR3. V gene TRBV28 combines with J gene TRBJ1-4; D is undetermined. V lost 3 bases to trimming and J lost 0 bases, with 5 bases between them. Germline assignment: CDR1 MDHEN and CDR2 SYDVKM. The CDR3 covers 14 residues. The CDR3 coding sequence is TGTGCCAGCAGTTTTGGGTCAACTAATGAAAAACTGTTTTTT. It codes for CASSFGSTNEKLFF.

The CDR3: CASSRLSGTEAFF. Here the CDR3 DNA reads TGTGCCAGCAGTCGGCTGTCGGGGACTGAAGCTTTCTTT. The chain uses TRBV6-4 and TRBJ1-1, with D unclear. Germline V CDR1 and CDR2: MRHNA, SNTAGT. CDR3 length: 13 residues. V lost 5 bases to trimming and J lost 5 bases, with 12 bases between them.

This clone was seen only once. The rearrangement links TRBV7-9 to TRBJ2-7; D not resolved. CDR3 length: 13 residues. The germline V and J ends were trimmed by 5 bases and 2 bases, with 10 bases remaining between them. Germline V gene data show CDR1 as SEHNR and CDR2 as FQNEAQ (reference sequence). DNA for the CDR3: TGTGCCAGCAGCCCTGACATGACCTACGAGCAGTACTTC. Its translation: CASSPDMTYEQYF.

A word on this clone: The sample carries other DNA sequences with the same CDR3. V is TRBV7-2 and J is TRBJ1-5; D might be TRBD1 (6 bases). Trimming took off 5 bases at V and 1 base at J, with 15 bases between the two ends. Germline V gene sequence: CDR1 SGHTA, CDR2 FQGNSA. The CDR3 contains 16 residues. CDR3 coding DNA: TGTGCCAGCAGCCCCACAGGGCCCCTCAGCAATCAGCCCCAGCATTTT. Translating gives CASSPTGPLSNQPQHF.

The sample holds a few counts of this clone. The chain carries TRBV27 and TRBJ1-5; TRBD1 aligns across 7 bases. This CDR3 spans 14 amino acids. Germline lookup yields CDR1 MNHEY and CDR2 SMNVEV (reference sequence). Losses at the gene ends were 5 bases for V and 5 bases for J; bases not matched to a gene: 6. This CDR3 reads CASSSRDSYQPQHF. CDR3 DNA sequence: TGTGCCAGCAGTAGCCGGGACAGTTATCAGCCCCAGCATTTT.

V and J are TRBV28 and TRBJ1-5, with 8 bases that match TRBD1. V gave up 5 bases and J gave up 4 bases; unmatched junction bases: 13. Germline CDR1 and CDR2: MDHEN and SYDVKM. The CDR3 length is 17 residues. CDR3 loop: CASSPLPQGARNQPQHF. The CDR3 DNA reads as TGTGCCAGCAGTCCACTACCTCAGGGGGCAAGGAATCAGCCCCAGCATTTT. Filled out from reference TRBV28 and TRBJ1-5, the complete variable domain reads DVKVTQSSRYLVKRTGEKVFLECVQDMDHENMFWYRQDPGLGLRLIYFSYDVKMKEKGDIPEGYSVSREKKERFSLILESASTNQTSMYLCASSPLPQGARNQPQHFGDGTRLSIL.

DNA of the CDR3: TGTGCCAGCTCACCACCCCCCAGGGGGCTTATGGAGACCCAGTACTTC. Residues: CASSPPPRGLMETQYF. The chain links TRBV18 to TRBJ2-5, with 8 bases aligning to TRBD1. The V segment lost 0 bases and the J segment 5 bases; nucleotides outside the gene matches: 8. From germline, CDR1 is KGHSH and CDR2 LQKENI. The CDR3 is 16 residues long.